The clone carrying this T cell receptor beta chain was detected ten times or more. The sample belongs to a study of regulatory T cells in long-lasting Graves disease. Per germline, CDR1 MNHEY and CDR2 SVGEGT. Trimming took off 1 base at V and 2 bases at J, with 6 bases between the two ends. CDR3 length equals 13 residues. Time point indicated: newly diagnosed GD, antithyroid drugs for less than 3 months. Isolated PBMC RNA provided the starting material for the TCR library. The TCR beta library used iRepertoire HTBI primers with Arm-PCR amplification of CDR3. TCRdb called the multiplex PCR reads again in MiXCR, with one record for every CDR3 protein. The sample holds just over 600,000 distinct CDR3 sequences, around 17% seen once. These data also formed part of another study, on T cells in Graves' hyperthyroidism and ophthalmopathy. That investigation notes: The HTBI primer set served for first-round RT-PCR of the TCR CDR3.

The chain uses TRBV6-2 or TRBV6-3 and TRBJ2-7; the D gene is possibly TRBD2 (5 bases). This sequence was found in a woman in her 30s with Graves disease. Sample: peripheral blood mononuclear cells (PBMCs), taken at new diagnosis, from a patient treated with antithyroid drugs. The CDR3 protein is CASSYYGTYEQYF. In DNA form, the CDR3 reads TGTGCCAGCAGTTACTACGGGACCTACGAGCAGTACTTC.